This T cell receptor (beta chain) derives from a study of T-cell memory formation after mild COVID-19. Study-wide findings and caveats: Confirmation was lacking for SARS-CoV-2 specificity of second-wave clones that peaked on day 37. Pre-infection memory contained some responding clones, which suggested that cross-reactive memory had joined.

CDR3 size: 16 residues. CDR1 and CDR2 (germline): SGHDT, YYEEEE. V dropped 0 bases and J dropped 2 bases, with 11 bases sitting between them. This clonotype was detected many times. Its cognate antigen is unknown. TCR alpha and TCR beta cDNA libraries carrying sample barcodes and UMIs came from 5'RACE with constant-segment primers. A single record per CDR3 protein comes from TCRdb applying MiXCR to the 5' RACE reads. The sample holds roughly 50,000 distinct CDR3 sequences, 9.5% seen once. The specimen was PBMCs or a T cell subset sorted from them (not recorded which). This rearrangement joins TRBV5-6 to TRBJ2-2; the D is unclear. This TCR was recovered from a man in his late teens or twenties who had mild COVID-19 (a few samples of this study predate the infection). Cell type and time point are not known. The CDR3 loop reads CASSLGPPSNTGELFF. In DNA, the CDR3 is TGTGCCAGCAGCTTGGGTCCCCCCAGCAACACCGGGGAGCTGTTTTTT.